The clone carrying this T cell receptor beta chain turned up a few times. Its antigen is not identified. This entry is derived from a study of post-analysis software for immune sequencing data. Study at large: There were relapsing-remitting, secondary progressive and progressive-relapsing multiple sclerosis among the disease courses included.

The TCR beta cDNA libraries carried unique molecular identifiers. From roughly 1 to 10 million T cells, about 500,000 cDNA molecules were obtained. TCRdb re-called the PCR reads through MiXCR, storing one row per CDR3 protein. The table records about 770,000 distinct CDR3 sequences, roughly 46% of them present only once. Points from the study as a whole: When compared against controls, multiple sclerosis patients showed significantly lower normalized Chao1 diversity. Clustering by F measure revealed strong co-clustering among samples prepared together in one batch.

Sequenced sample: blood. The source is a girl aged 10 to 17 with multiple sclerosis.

CDR3 nucleotide sequence: TGTGCCAGCAGCTTGGAGAGGGGGCTGGCCTATGGCTACACCTTC. It is translated as CASSLERGLAYGYTF. V gene TRBV5-5 combines with J gene TRBJ1-2; 7 bases map to TRBD1. This CDR3 is 15 amino acids long. V shed 0 bases, J shed 4 bases, and the junction held 6 bases outside the gene matches. Germline lookup yields CDR1 SGHKS and CDR2 YYEKEE (reference sequence).